This entry lists 4 T cell receptor beta chains sequenced from one sample in a study of vaccination and CD4 T cells after COVID-19. Cultured CD4+ T cells had their DNA profiled by the Oncomine TCR Beta short-read assay. One entry per CDR3 protein results from TCRdb running MiXCR on the PCR reads. The sample includes around 10,000 distinct CDR3 sequences, about 50% of them seen just once. These receptors have no identified antigens. Stated treatment: approximately nine-day PBMC culture with coronavirus spike peptide pools or control peptides (ViraFEST assay). The material sequenced was CD4+ T cells from blood, cultured in vitro. The origin of the receptors is a human donor who had recovered from COVID-19.

This chain links TRBV20-1 with TRBJ2-5; 15 nucleotides agree with TRBD2. CDR3 length equals 17 residues. Germline V lookup: CDR1 DFQATT, CDR2 SNEGSKA (reference sequence). V shed 6 bases and J 5 bases; nucleotides not matched to a gene: 13. CDR3 sequence (DNA): TGCAGTGCGAGGACTAGCGGGGGGGCCGGTGGAGGCGAGACCCAGTACTTC. Amino acid sequence: CSARTSGGAGGGETQYF.

The J gene is TRBJ1-2, the V gene TRBV19, with D perhaps matching TRBD1 (6 bases). Trimming took 4 bases from V and 1 from J, leaving 13 bases between them. The CDR3 extends over 15 amino acids. Germline CDR1 is LNHDA and CDR2 is SQIVND (reference sequence). The CDR3: CASSTWDTLNYGYTF. CDR3 nucleotide sequence: TGTGCCAGTAGTACATGGGACACCCTTAACTATGGCTACACCTTC.

This clonotype was counted a few times. The chain couples TRBV2 to TRBJ1-2; D is uncertain. The length of the CDR3 is 11 residues. The V and J ends lost 10 bases and 0 bases respectively, with 6 bases between them. Germline-derived CDR1 and CDR2 are SNHLY and FYNNEI. This chain's CDR3 is CAITANYGYTF. In nucleotides, the CDR3 is TGTGCCATAACAGCTAACTATGGCTACACCTTC.

This chain joins TRBV4-1 and TRBJ1-1, with TRBD1 as a possible D gene (5 bases). The CDR3 consists of 16 residues. Trimming removed 3 bases at V and 2 bases at J, with 16 bases between. Per germline, CDR1 MGHRA and CDR2 YSYEKL. The CDR3 coding sequence is TGCGCCAGCAGCCATGGTGGCTGGACACCAAACACTGAAGCTTTCTTT. This gives the protein CASSHGGWTPNTEAFF.